This TCR beta chain is from a study of cytomegalovirus exposure and HLA in healthy donors. This PCR relied on a set of 60 Vbeta primers and 13 Jbeta primers. Per the authors' pipeline: Unique TCR beta chains totaled around 86 million in a later count, with around 10 million of them shared. Produced via immunoSEQ multiplex PCR; TCRdb's table is partial and in-frame only. V, J and clone size derive from that table, while D and trimming were established from the DNA sequence. In the table there are 170,000 or so clones, about 80% of which are singletons. Source material: PBMCs. The sequence was collected from a woman between 50 and 59 years old in good health and CMV-seronegative.

CDR3 sequence reads: CASSEVASGGLGYEQFF. CDR3 DNA sequence: TGTGCCAGCAGTGAAGTAGCTAGCGGGGGGCTAGGGTATGAGCAGTTCTTC. V and J are TRBV2 and TRBJ2-1; 11 bases are a match to TRBD2. CDR1 and CDR2 (germline): SNHLY, FYNNEI. The CDR3 sequence is 17 residues long. With V trimmed by 1 base and J by 8 bases, 10 bases remained unmatched.